The subject of this entry is one T cell receptor (beta chain). These data come from a study of T-cell reconstitution after alpha-beta-depleted transplantation in children. The germline gives CDR1 SGHDT, CDR2 YYEEEE. The CDR3 consists of 18 residues. The V end lost 4 bases, the J end lost 4 bases, and 24 bases lay between the germline ends. Preparing the TCRbeta library involved the use of unique molecular identifiers. Using its own MiXCR run on the PCR reads, TCRdb lists one record per CDR3 protein. The table shows about 240,000 distinct CDR3 sequences, with around 13% occurring only once. The TCR comes from a human donor who donated a stem cell graft to a child with acute lymphoblastic leukemia. Material: PBMCs from the stem cell graft donor, obtained from the stem cell graft. The chain employs TRBV5-6 and TRBJ2-1; possible D gene TRBD1, 6 bases. CDR3 nucleotides: TGTGCCAGCAGCGGAAGGAAGAACAGGGTCTGGCCTTACAATGAGCAGTTCTTC. Its protein is CASSGRKNRVWPYNEQFF.